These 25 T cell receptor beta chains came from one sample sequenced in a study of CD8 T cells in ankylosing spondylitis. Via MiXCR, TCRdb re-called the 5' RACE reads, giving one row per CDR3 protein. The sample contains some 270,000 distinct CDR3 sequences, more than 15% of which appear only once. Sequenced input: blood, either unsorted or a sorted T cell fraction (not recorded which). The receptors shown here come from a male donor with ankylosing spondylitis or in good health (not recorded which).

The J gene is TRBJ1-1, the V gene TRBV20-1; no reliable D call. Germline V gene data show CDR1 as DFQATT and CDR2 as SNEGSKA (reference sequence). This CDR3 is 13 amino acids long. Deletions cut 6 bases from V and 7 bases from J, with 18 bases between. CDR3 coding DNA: TGCAGTGCGAAGAGATCCGGGTTTAATGAAGCTTTCTTT. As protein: CSAKRSGFNEAFF.

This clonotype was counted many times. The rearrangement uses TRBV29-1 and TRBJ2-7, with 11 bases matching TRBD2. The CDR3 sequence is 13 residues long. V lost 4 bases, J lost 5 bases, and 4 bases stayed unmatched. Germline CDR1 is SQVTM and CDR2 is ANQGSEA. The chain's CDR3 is CSVGLAGSHEQYF. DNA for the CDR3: TGCAGCGTTGGACTAGCGGGATCCCACGAGCAGTACTTC.

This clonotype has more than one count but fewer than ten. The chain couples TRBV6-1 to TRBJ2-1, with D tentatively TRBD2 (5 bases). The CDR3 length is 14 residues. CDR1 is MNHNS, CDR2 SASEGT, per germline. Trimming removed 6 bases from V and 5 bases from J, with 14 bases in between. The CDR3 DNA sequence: TGTGCCAGCAGCTCCGGGATAGGGAACAATGAGCAGTTCTTC. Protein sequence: CASSSGIGNNEQFF.

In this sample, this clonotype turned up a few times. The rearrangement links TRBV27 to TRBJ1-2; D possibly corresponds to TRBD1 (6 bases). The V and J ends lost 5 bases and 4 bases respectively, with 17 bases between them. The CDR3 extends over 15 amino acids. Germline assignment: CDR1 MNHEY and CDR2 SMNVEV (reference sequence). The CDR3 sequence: CASSIQGGQRYGYTF. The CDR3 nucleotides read TGTGCCAGCAGTATACAGGGCGGACAGCGCTATGGCTACACCTTC.

The CDR3 spells CASSLLGAAGELFF. DNA of the CDR3: TGTGCCAGCAGTTTACTAGGGGCCGCCGGGGAGCTGTTTTTT. The V and J genes are TRBV12-3 or TRBV12-4 and TRBJ2-2; the D gene is possibly TRBD1 (5 bases). Trimming shortened V by 2 bases and J by 6 bases, and 10 bases separated the two germline ends. The CDR3 is 14 amino acids.

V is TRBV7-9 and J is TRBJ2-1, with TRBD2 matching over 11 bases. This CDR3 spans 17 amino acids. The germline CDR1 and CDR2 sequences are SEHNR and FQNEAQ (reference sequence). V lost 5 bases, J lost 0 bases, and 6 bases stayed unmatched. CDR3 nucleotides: TGTGCCAGCAGCATCCCTGGACTAGCGGGCTCCTACAATGAGCAGTTCTTC. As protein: CASSIPGLAGSYNEQFF.

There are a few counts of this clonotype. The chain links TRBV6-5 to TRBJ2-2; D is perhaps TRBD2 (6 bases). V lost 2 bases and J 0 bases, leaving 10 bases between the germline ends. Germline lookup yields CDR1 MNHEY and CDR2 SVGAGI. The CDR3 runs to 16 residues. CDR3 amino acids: CASSYGLATNTGELFF. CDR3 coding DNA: TGTGCCAGCAGTTACGGGCTAGCGACGAACACCGGGGAGCTGTTTTTT.

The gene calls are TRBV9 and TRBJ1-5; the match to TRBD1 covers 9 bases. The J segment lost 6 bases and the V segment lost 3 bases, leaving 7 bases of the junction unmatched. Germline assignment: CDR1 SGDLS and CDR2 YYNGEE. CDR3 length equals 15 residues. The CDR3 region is CASSGGQGESQPQHF. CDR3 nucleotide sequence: TGTGCCAGCAGCGGGGGACAGGGTGAAAGTCAGCCCCAGCATTTT. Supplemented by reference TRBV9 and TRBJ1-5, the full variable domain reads DSGVTQTPKHLITATGQRVTLRCSPRSGDLSVYWYQQSLDQGLQFLIQYYNGEERAKGNILERFSAQQFPDLHSELNLSSLELGDSALYFCASSGGQGESQPQHFGDGTRLSIL.

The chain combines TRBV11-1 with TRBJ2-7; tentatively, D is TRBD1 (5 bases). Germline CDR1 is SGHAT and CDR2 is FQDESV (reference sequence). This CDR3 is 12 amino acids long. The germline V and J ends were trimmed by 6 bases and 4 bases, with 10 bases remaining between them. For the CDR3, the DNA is TGTGCCAGCAGTTCCAGACAGTACGAGCAGTACTTC. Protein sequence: CASSSRQYEQYF.

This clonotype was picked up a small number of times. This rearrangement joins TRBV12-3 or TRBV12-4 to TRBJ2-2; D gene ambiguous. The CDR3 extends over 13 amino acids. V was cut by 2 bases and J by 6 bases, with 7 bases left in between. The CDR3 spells CASSLSVSGELFF. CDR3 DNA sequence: TGTGCCAGCAGTTTATCAGTCTCCGGGGAGCTGTTTTTT.

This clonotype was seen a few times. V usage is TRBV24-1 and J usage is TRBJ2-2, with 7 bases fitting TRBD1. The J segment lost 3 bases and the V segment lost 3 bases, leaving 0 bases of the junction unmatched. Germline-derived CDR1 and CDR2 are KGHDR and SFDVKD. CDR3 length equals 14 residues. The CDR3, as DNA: TGTGCCACCAGTGATGGGACAGACACCGGGGAGCTGTTTTTT. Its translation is CATSDGTDTGELFF.

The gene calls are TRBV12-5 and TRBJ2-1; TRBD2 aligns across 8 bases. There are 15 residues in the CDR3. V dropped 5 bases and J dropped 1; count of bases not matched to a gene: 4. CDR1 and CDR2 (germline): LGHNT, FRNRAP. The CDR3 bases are TGTGCTAGTGGTCAAAGCGGGAGTTCCTACAATGAGCAGTTCTTC. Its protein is CASGQSGSSYNEQFF.

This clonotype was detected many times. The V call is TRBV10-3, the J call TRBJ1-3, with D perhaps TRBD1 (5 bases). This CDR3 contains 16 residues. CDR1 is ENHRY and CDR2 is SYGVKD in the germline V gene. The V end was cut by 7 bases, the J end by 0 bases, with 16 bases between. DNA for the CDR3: TGTGCCATCAAGTCCCGGGACGCCAGCTCTGGAAACACCATATATTTT. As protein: CAIKSRDASSGNTIYF.

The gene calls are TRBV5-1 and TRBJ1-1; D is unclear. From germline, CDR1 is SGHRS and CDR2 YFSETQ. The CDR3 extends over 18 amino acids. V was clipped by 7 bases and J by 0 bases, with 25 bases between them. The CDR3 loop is CASLWERAPRRMNTEAFF. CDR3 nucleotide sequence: TGCGCCAGCCTCTGGGAAAGGGCCCCCCGACGGATGAACACTGAAGCTTTCTTT.

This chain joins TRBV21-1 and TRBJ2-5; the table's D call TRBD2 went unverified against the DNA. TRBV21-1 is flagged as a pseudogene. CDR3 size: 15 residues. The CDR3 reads CASSRGQKRVETQYF. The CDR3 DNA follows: TGTGCCAGCAGCAGAGGCCAGAAGCGGGTCGAGACCCAGTACTTC.

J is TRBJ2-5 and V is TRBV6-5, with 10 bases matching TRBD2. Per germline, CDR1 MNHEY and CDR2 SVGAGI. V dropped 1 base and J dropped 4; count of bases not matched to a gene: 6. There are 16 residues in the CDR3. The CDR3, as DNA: TGTGCCAGCAGTTACTTTCTAGCGGGAGAGGGAGAGACCCAGTACTTC. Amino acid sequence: CASSYFLAGEGETQYF.

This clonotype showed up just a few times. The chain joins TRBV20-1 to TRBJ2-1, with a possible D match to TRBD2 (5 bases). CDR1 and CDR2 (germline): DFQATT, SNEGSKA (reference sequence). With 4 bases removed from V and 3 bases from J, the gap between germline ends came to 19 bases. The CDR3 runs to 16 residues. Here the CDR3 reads CSAIASGIGGYNEQFF. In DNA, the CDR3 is TGCAGTGCTATAGCCTCGGGAATTGGAGGCTACAATGAGCAGTTCTTC.

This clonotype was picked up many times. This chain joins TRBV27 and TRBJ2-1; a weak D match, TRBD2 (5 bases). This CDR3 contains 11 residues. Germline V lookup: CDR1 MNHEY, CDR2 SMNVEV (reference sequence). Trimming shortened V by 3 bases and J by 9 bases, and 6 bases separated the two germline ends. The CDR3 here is CASSLGSEQFF. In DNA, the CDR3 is TGTGCCAGCAGTTTGGGGAGTGAGCAGTTCTTC.

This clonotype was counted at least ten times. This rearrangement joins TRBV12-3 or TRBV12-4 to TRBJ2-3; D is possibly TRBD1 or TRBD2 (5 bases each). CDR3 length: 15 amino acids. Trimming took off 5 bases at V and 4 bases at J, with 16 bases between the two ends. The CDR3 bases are TGTGCCAGCAGTATTCGGGGCTCCTTGCCAGATACGCAGTATTTT. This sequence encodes CASSIRGSLPDTQYF.

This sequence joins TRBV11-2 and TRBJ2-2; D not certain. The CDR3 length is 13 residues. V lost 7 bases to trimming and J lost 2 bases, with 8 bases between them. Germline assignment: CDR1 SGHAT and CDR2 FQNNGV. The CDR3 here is CASITGNTGELFF. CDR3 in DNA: TGTGCCAGCATCACGGGTAACACCGGGGAGCTGTTTTTT.

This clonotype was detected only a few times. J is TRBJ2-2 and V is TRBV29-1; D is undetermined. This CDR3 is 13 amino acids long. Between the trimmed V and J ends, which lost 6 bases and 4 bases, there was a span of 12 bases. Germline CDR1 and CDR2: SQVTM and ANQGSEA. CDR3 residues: CSVFRSLTGELFF. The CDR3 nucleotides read TGCAGCGTCTTTAGGTCCCTCACCGGGGAGCTGTTTTTT.

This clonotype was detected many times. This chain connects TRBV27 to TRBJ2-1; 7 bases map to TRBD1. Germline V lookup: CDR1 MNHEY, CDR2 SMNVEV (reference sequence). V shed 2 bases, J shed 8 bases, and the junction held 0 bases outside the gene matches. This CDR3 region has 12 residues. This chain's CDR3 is CASSLTGDEQFF. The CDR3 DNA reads TGTGCCAGCAGTTTAACAGGGGATGAGCAGTTCTTC.

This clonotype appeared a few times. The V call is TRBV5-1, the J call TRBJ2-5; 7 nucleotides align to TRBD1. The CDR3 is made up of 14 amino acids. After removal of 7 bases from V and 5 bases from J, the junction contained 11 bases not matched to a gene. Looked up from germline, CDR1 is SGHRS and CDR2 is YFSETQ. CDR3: CASRRQGGLETQYF. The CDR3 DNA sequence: TGCGCCAGCCGAAGACAGGGCGGTTTGGAGACCCAGTACTTC.

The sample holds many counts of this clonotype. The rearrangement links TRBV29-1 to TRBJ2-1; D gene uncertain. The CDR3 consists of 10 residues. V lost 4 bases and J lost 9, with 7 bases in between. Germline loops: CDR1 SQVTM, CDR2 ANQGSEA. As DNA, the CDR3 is TGCAGCGTTGGCGGTGGTGAGCAGTTCTTC. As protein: CSVGGGEQFF.

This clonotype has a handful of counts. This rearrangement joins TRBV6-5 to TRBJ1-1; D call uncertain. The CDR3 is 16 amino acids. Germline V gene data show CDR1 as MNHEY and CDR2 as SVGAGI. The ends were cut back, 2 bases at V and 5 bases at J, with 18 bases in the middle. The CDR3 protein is CASSYLKGSPLTEAFF. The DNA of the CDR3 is TGTGCCAGCAGTTACCTTAAGGGATCCCCATTGACTGAAGCTTTCTTT.